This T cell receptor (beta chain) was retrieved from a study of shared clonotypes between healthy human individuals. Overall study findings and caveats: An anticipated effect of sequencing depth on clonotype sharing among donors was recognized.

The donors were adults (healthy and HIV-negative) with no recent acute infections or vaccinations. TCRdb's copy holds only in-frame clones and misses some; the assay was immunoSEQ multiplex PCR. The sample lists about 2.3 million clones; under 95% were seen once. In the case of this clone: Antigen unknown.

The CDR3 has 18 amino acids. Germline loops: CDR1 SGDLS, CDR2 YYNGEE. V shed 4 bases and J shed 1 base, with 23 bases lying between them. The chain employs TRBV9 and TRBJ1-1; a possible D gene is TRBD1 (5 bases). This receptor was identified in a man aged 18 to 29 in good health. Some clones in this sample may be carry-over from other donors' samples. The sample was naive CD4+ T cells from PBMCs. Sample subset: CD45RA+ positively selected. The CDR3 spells CASSPLRVVEGRNTEAFF. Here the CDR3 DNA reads TGTGCCAGCAGCCCCCTTCGGGTGGTGGAGGGGAGGAACACTGAAGCTTTCTTT.